Listed here are 18 T cell receptor beta chains from one sample, sequenced in a study of identical twins. TCRdb processed the 5' RACE reads anew with MiXCR; each CDR3 protein has one entry. The sample contains 200,000 to 250,000 distinct CDR3 sequences, over 5.5% of which appear only once. A further study also used this sample, focusing on T cells expressing NK-cell markers.

The sequencing input was CD8+ T cells sorted from blood. The receptors originated from a woman in her late teens or twenties in good health.

This clonotype was seen repeatedly, ten times or more. V is TRBV12-3 or TRBV12-4 and J is TRBJ2-7; D may be TRBD1 (5 bases). Deletions cut 0 bases from V and 3 bases from J, with 9 bases between. This CDR3 is 14 amino acids long. The CDR3 reads CASSLAGPDYEQYF. In DNA, the CDR3 is TGTGCCAGCAGTTTAGCGGGGCCAGACTACGAGCAGTACTTC.

This clonotype was counted between two and nine times. The J gene is TRBJ2-7, the V gene TRBV9; D tentatively fits TRBD1 or TRBD2 (5 bases each). This CDR3 contains 13 residues. Germline V lookup: CDR1 SGDLS, CDR2 YYNGEE. The ends were cut back, 3 bases at V and 5 bases at J, with 12 bases in the middle. CDR3 sequence reads: CASSASRGDEQYF. CDR3 nucleotide sequence: TGTGCCAGCAGCGCAAGCCGAGGGGACGAGCAGTACTTC.

V and J are TRBV27 and TRBJ2-7, with 9 nucleotides matching TRBD1. CDR3 length: 19 amino acids. With 3 bases clipped from V and 1 base from J, the junction kept 16 bases outside the gene matches. Germline V lookup: CDR1 MNHEY, CDR2 SMNVEV (reference sequence). The CDR3 sequence: CASSFSPGQGPYISYEQYF. The CDR3 coding sequence is TGTGCCAGCAGTTTTTCCCCGGGACAGGGTCCATATATTTCCTACGAGCAGTACTTC.

This clonotype occurred many times. The rearrangement joins TRBV29-1 to TRBJ1-2; D gene uncertain. Trimming took 3 bases from V and 7 from J, leaving 12 bases between them. CDR1 is SQVTM, CDR2 ANQGSEA, per germline. This CDR3 has 12 residues. The CDR3 sequence is CSVEPPRGGYTF. DNA of the CDR3: TGCAGCGTTGAGCCGCCGCGCGGTGGCTACACCTTC.

This clonotype was counted once. A much larger clone lies a single base off, so this may be a read error. Because it lacks the conserved phenylalanine or tryptophan at the end, this CDR3 is likely a read error. The chain is built from TRBV29-1 and TRBJ2-1; 7 bases align to TRBD2. With V trimmed by 4 bases and J by 9 bases, 9 bases remained unmatched. The CDR3 consists of 13 residues. Germline CDR1 is SQVTM and CDR2 is ANQGSEA. The CDR3: CSVVGGGTLEQFL. DNA for the CDR3: TGCAGCGTTGTGGGGGGAGGGACCCTTGAGCAGTTCCTC.

In DNA, the CDR3 is TGTGCCAGCAGCTTACCAGGGAAAGAGACCCAGTACTTC. Translated, it gives CASSLPGKETQYF. V usage is TRBV7-9 and J usage is TRBJ2-5; D is perhaps TRBD1 (5 bases). This CDR3 is built from 13 residues. Trimming took 2 bases from V and 3 from J, leaving 7 bases between them. CDR1 and CDR2 from the germline V gene are SEHNR and FQNEAQ (reference sequence).

The genes are TRBV6-2 or TRBV6-3 and TRBJ2-3, with D unclear. This CDR3 has 12 residues. Deletions cut 2 bases from V and 3 bases from J, with 3 bases between. The V gene's germline CDR1 is MNHEY and CDR2 SVGEGT. The CDR3 protein is CASSYTTDTQYF. CDR3 DNA: TGTGCCAGCAGTTACACTACAGATACGCAGTATTTT.

This clonotype was counted a few times. This chain connects TRBV12-5 to TRBJ1-4; TRBD1 is a possible D gene (5 bases). The CDR3 runs 16 residues. V was shortened by 0 bases and J by 7 bases, with 15 bases between the two germline ends. Germline-derived CDR1 and CDR2 are LGHNT and FRNRAP. This CDR3 is CASGLVLGALGEKLFF. CDR3 nucleotide sequence: TGTGCTAGTGGTTTGGTACTTGGGGCATTGGGTGAAAAACTGTTTTTT.

J is TRBJ2-1 and V is TRBV12-3 or TRBV12-4; 9 bases agree with TRBD1. The CDR3 spans 14 residues. The ends lost 5 bases at V and 9 bases at J; junction bases unmatched: 8. The CDR3 sequence: CASSGDRDYGEQFF. As DNA, the CDR3 is TGTGCCAGCAGTGGGGACAGGGACTACGGTGAGCAGTTCTTC.

The chain employs TRBV9 and TRBJ2-2; 11 nucleotides agree with TRBD1. Germline V gene data show CDR1 as SGDLS and CDR2 as YYNGEE. Trimming removed 3 bases from V and 9 bases from J; junction bases left unmatched: 10. The CDR3 has 16 amino acids. In nucleotides, the CDR3 is TGTGCCAGCAGCGGAACCGGGACAGGGGGTACCTGGGAGCTGTTTTTT. It specifies CASSGTGTGGTWELFF.

This clonotype appeared many times. The V gene is TRBV6-1, the J gene TRBJ2-1; 9 bases are shared with TRBD2. The germline V gene encodes CDR1 MNHNS and CDR2 SASEGT. Trimming took 6 bases from V and 6 from J; bases not matched to a gene: 9. There are 15 residues in the CDR3. CDR3 coding DNA: TGTGCCAGCAGCCCAACCAGGCGGGGGGGCAATGAGCAGTTCTTC. Protein sequence: CASSPTRRGGNEQFF.

This clonotype was seen a few times. The chain is built from TRBV4-3 and TRBJ2-7; TRBD1 or TRBD2 may be the D gene (5 bases each). Trimming took 4 bases from V and 2 from J, leaving 12 bases between them. Germline-derived CDR1 and CDR2 are LGHNA and YSLEER. This CDR3 has 14 amino acids. The DNA of the CDR3 is TGCGCCAGCAGCCCCGGGGCTGACCCCTACGAGCAGTACTTC. Translating gives CASSPGADPYEQYF.

Note on this clonotype: This clone may be a read error of a much larger clone one base away. The V gene is TRBV18, the J gene TRBJ2-1, with D unclear. CDR3 length: 18 amino acids. CDR1 is KGHSH and CDR2 is LQKENI in the germline V gene. CDR3 protein: CASSPGRPPPFRYNEQLF. The CDR3 nucleotides read TGTGCCAGCTCACCAGGGCGCCCACCTCCCTTTCGATACAATGAGCAGTTATTC.

A few counts support this clonotype. The J gene is TRBJ2-1, the V gene TRBV7-9; D call uncertain. Deletions cut 5 bases from V and 7 bases from J, with 12 bases between. The CDR3 is 13 residues long. CDR1 is SEHNR, CDR2 FQNEAQ, per germline (reference sequence). CDR3 region: CASSQESPNEQFF. The CDR3 nucleotides are TGTGCCAGCAGCCAGGAAAGCCCTAATGAGCAGTTCTTC.

This clonotype was seen a few times. V usage is TRBV11-1 and J usage is TRBJ1-6; D unresolved. Trimming removed 1 base at V and 0 bases at J, with 10 bases between. Looked up from germline, CDR1 is SGHAT and CDR2 is FQDESV (reference sequence). CDR3 size: 17 residues. The chain's CDR3 is CASSLGGMSSYNSPLHF. The CDR3 region has the DNA TGTGCCAGCAGCTTAGGAGGGATGAGCTCCTATAATTCACCCCTCCACTTT.

This clonotype was observed a handful of times. This sequence joins TRBV11-2 and TRBJ2-5; D unresolved. The CDR3 covers 13 residues. V shed 5 bases and J shed 2 bases, with 9 bases lying between them. The germline CDR1 and CDR2 sequences are SGHAT and FQNNGV. The chain's CDR3 is CASSLRYQETQYF. The CDR3, as DNA: TGTGCCAGCAGCCTACGGTATCAAGAGACCCAGTACTTC.

This clonotype was counted at least ten times. This chain joins TRBV24-1 and TRBJ1-1; D gene uncertain. This CDR3 comprises 12 residues. Trimming cost V 0 bases and J 9 bases, with 7 bases left between them. Germline V gene data show CDR1 as KGHDR and CDR2 as SFDVKD. The CDR3 nucleotides read TGTGCCACCAGTGATTTGTCAGGAAAAGCTTTCTTT. It encodes CATSDLSGKAFF.

V and J are TRBV7-9 and TRBJ2-7, with TRBD1 identical over 10 bases. Trimming at V came to 1 base and at J to 2 bases, leaving 8 bases not matched to a gene. CDR1 is SEHNR, CDR2 FQNEAQ, per germline (reference sequence). This CDR3 has 17 residues. CDR3 amino acids: CASSLGGAGTGAYEQYF. The CDR3 bases are TGTGCCAGCAGCTTAGGAGGGGCCGGGACAGGGGCCTACGAGCAGTACTTC. The full variable domain, with the rest looked up from reference TRBV7-9 and TRBJ2-7, is DTGVSQNPRHKITKRGQNVTFRCDPISEHNRLYWYRQTLGQGPEFLTYFQNEAQLEKSRLLSDRFSAERPKGSFSTLEIQRTEQGDSAMYLCASSLGGAGTGAYEQYFGPGTRLTVT.